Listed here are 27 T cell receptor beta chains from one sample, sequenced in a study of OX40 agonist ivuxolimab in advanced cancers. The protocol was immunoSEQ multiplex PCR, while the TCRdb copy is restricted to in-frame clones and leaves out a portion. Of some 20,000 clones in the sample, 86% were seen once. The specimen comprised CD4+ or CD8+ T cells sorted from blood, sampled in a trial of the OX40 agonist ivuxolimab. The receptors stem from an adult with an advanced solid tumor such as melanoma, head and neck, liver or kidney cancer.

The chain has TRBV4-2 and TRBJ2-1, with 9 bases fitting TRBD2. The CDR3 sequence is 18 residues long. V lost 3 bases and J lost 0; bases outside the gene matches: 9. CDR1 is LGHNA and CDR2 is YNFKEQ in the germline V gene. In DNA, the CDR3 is TGTGCCAGCAGCCAGCCGGGACTAGCAGAAAGCTCCTACAATGAGCAGTTCTTC. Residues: CASSQPGLAESSYNEQFF.

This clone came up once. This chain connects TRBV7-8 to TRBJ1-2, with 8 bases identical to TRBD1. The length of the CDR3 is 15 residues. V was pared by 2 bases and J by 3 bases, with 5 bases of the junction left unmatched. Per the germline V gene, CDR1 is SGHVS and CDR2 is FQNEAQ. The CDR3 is CASSLSTGGDYGYTF. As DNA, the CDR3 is TGTGCCAGCAGCTTAAGTACAGGGGGGGACTATGGCTACACCTTC.

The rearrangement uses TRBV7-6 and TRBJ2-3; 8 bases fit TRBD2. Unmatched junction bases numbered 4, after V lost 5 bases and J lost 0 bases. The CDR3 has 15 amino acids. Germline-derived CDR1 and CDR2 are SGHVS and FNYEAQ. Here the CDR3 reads CASSPSGSSTDTQYF. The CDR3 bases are TGTGCCAGCAGCCCTAGCGGGTCTAGCACAGATACGCAGTATTTT.

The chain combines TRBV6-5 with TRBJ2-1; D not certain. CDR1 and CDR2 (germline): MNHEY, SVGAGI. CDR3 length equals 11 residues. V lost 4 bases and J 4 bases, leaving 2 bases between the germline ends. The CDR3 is CASSFYNEQFF. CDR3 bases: TGTGCCAGCAGTTTTTACAATGAGCAGTTCTTC.

The CDR3 here is CASSFGESSTDTQYF. CDR3 nucleotides: TGTGCCAGCAGCTTTGGAGAATCTAGCACAGATACGCAGTATTTT. This chain joins TRBV13 and TRBJ2-3; D gene uncertain. V gave up 3 bases and J gave up 0 bases, with 10 bases separating them. The CDR3 is 15 residues long. Germline V CDR1 and CDR2: PRHDT, FYEKMQ (reference sequence).

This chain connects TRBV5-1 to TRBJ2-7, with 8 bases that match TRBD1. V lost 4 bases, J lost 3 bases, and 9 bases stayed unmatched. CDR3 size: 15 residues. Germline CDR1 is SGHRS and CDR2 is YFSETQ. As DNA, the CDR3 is TGCGCCAGCAGCCCCAGCCGACAGGGGCACTACGAGCAGTACTTC. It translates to CASSPSRQGHYEQYF. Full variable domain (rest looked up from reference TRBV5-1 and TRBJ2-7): KAGVTQTPRYLIKTRGQQVTLSCSPISGHRSVSWYQQTPGQGLQFLFEYFSETQRNKGNFPGRFSGRQFSNSRSEMNVSTLELGDSALYLCASSPSRQGHYEQYFGPGTRLTVT.

The CDR3 DNA reads as TGTGCCAGCAGCGGACAGGGGGCTGGGGCCAACGTCCTGACTTTC. The encoded protein is CASSGQGAGANVLTF. This chain connects TRBV2 to TRBJ2-6, with 10 bases that match TRBD1. In germline, CDR1 is SNHLY, CDR2 FYNNEI. The CDR3 length is 15 residues. The J segment lost 2 bases and the V segment lost 6 bases, leaving 1 base of the junction unmatched.

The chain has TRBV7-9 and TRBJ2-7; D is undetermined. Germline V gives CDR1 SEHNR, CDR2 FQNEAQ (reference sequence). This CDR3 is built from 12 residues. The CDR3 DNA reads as TGTGCAGCTGGCCTAACTGCATACGAGCAGTACTTC. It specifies CAAGLTAYEQYF.

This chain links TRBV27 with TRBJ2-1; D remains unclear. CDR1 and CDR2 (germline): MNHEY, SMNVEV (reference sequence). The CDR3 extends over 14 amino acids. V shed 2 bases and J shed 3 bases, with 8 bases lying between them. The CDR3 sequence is CASSLLENYNEQFF. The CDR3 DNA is TGTGCCAGCAGTTTACTCGAAAACTACAATGAGCAGTTCTTC.

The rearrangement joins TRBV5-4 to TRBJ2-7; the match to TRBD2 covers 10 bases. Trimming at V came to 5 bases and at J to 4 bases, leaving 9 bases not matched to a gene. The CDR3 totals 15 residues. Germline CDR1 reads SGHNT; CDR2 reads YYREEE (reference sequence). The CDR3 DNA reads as TGTGCCAGCAGTACAGGGGCTAGCGGGGGTTACGAGCAGTACTTC. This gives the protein CASSTGASGGYEQYF.

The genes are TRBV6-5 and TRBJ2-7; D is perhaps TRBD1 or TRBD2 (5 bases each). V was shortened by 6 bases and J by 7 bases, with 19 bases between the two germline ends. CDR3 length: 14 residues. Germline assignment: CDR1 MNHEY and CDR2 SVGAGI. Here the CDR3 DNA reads TGTGCCAGCAGCCCATCCGCCTATGGGGGTGAGCAGTACTTC. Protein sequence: CASSPSAYGGEQYF.

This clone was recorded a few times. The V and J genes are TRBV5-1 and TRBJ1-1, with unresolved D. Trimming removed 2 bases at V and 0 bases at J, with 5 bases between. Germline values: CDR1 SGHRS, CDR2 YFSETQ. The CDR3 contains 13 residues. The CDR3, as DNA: TGCGCCAGCAGCTTCCGGATGAACACTGAAGCTTTCTTT. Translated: CASSFRMNTEAFF.

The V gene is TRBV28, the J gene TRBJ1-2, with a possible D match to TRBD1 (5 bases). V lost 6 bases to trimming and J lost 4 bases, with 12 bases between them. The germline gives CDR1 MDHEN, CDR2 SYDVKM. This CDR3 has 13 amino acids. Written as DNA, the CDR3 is TGTGCCAGCAGCGAAACAGGAGGCTATGGCTACACCTTC. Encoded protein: CASSETGGYGYTF.

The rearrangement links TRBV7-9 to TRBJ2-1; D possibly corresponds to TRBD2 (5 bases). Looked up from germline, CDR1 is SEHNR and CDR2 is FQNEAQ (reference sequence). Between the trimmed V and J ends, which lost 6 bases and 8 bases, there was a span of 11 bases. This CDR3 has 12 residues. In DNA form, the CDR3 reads TGTGCCAGCAGAGCCGGGAAGTATGAGCAGTTCTTC. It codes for CASRAGKYEQFF.

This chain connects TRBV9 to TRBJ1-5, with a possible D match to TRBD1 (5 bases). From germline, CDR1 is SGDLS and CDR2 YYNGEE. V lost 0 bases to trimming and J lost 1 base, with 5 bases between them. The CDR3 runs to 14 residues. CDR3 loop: CASSVAGSNQPQHF. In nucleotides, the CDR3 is TGTGCCAGCAGCGTAGCAGGGAGCAATCAGCCCCAGCATTTT.

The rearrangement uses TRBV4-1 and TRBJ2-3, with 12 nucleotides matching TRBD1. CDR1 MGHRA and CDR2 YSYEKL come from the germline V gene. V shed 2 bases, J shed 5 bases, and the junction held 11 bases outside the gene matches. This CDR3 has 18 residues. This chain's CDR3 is CASSQPDKGTGGRDTQYF. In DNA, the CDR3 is TGCGCCAGCAGCCAACCCGATAAAGGGACAGGGGGCAGAGATACGCAGTATTTT.

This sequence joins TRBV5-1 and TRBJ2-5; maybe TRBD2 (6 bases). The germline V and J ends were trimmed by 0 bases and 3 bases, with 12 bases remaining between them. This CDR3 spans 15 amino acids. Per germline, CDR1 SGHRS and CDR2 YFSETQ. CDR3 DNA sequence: TGCGCCAGCAGCTTGGTCGGTTCGGGGGAAGAGACCCAGTACTTC. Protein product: CASSLVGSGEETQYF.

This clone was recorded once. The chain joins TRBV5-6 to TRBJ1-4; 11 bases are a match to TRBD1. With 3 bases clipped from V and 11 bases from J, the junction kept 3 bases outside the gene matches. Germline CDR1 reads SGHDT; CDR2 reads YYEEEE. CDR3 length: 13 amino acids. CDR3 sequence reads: CASSSGTGGKLFF. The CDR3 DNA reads TGTGCCAGCAGCTCCGGGACAGGGGGGAAACTGTTTTTT.

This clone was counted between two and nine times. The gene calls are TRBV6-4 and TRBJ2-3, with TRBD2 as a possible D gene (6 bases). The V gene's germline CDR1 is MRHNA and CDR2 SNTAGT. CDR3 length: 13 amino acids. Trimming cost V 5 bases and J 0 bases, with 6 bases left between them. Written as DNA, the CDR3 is TGTGCCAGCAGTAGCGGGAGCACAGATACGCAGTATTTT. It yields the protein CASSSGSTDTQYF.

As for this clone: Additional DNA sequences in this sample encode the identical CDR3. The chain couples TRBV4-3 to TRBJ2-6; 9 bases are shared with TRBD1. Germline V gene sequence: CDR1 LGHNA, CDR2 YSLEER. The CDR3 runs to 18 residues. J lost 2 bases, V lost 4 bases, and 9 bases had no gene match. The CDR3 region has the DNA TGCGCCAGCAGCCGATACCGGGACAGGGAAGCTGGGGCCAACGTCCTGACTTTC. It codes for CASSRYRDREAGANVLTF.

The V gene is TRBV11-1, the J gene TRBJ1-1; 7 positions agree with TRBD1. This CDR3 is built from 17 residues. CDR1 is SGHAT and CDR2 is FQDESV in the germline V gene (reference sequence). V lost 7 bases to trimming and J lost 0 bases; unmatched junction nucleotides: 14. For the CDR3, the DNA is TGTGCCAGCACCGACAGGGCCGATCCATATATGAACACTGAAGCTTTCTTT. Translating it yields CASTDRADPYMNTEAFF.

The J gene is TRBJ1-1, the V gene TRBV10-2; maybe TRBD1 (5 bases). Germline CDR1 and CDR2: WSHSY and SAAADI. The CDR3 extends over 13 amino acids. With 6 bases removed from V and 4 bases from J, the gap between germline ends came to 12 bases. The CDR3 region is CASSPAGGTEAFF. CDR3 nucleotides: TGCGCCAGCAGCCCCGCGGGGGGCACTGAAGCTTTCTTT.

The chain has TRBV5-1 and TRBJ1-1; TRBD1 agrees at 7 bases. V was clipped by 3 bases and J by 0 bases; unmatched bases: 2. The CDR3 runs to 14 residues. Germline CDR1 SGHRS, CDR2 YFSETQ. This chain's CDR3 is CASSWDSLNTEAFF. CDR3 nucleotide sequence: TGCGCCAGCAGCTGGGACAGTTTGAACACTGAAGCTTTCTTT.

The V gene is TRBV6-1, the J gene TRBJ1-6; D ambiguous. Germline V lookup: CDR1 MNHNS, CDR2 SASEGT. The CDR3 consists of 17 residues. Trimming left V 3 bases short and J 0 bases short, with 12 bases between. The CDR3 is CASSEQTPRSYNSPLHF. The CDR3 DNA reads TGTGCCAGCAGTGAGCAAACCCCACGCTCCTATAATTCACCCCTCCACTTT.

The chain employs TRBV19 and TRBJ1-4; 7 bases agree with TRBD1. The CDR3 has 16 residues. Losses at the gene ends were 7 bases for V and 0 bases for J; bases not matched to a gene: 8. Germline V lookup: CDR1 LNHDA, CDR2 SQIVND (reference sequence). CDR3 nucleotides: TGTGCCAGTACCACGACAGGGAGAACAACTAATGAAAAACTGTTTTTT. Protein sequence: CASTTTGRTTNEKLFF.

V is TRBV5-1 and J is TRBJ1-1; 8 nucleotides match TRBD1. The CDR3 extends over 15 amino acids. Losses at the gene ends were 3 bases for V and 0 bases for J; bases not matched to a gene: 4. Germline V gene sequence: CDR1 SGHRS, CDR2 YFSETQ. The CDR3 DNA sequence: TGCGCCAGCAGCTCTAAGACAGGGGTGAACACTGAAGCTTTCTTT. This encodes CASSSKTGVNTEAFF.

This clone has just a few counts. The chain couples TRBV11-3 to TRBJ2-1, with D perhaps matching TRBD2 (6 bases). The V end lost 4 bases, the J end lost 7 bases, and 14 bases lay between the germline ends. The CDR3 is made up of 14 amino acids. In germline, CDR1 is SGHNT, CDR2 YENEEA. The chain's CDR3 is CASSSPGLLNEQFF. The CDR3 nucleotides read TGTGCCAGCAGCTCCCCGGGACTCTTAAATGAGCAGTTCTTC.